Presented here are 29 T cell receptor beta chains from one specimen sequenced in a study of T cells in Graves' hyperthyroidism and ophthalmopathy. What was amplified from RNA transcripts were TCR beta CDR3 regions. The HTBI primer set drove a first-round RT-PCR of the TCR CDR3. TCRdb passed the multiplex PCR reads through MiXCR, listing each CDR3 protein once. This table has some 300,000 distinct CDR3 sequences, roughly a fifth appearing once. The source material was blood. The receptors shown here come from a man between 45 and 60 years old with Graves' ophthalmopathy.

This clonotype occurred many times. This chain joins TRBV7-2 and TRBJ1-5; the D is unclear. The CDR3 is 12 residues long. V lost 6 bases, J lost 6 bases, and 9 bases lay in between. Looked up from germline, CDR1 is SGHTA and CDR2 is FQGNSA. CDR3 sequence reads: CASSPRGQPQHF. CDR3 DNA: TGTGCCAGCAGTCCCCGGGGTCAGCCCCAGCATTTT.

The chain combines TRBV5-1 with TRBJ2-2, with TRBD2 as a possible D gene (6 bases). Trimming removed 0 bases at V and 4 bases at J, with 10 bases between. From germline, CDR1 is SGHRS and CDR2 YFSETQ. CDR3 length: 15 amino acids. The CDR3 sequence: CASSLGDFPTGELFF. For the CDR3, the DNA is TGCGCCAGCAGCTTGGGGGACTTCCCCACCGGGGAGCTGTTTTTT.

The V gene is TRBV28, the J gene TRBJ2-1; 8 nucleotides align to TRBD2. This CDR3 contains 16 residues. Germline V lookup: CDR1 MDHEN, CDR2 SYDVKM. Unmatched junction bases numbered 6, after V lost 1 base and J lost 4 bases. CDR3 sequence: CASSLSGLGDYNEQFF. Here the CDR3 DNA reads TGTGCCAGCAGTTTATCGGGACTAGGGGATTACAATGAGCAGTTCTTC.

This clonotype was recorded a few times. CDR3 residues: CASSRTGTGNEQYF. The CDR3 nucleotides read TGTGCCAGCAGCCGTACCGGGACAGGGAACGAGCAGTACTTC. This chain joins TRBV5-5 and TRBJ2-7; the match to TRBD1 covers 9 bases. This CDR3 comprises 14 residues. CDR1 SGHKS and CDR2 YYEKEE come from the germline V gene (reference sequence). Germline trimming cut 4 bases from V and 5 bases from J; bases unmatched to any gene: 7.

The sample holds many counts of this clonotype. The chain recombines TRBV28 with TRBJ2-2; maybe TRBD2 (5 bases). The ends were cut back, 1 base at V and 4 bases at J, with 10 bases in the middle. Germline CDR1 is MDHEN and CDR2 is SYDVKM. This CDR3 is built from 15 residues. CDR3 nucleotide sequence: TGTGCCAGCAGTTTATTGGGGAGCGGCACCGGGGAGCTGTTTTTT. Amino acid sequence: CASSLLGSGTGELFF.

This clonotype was seen ten or more times. The gene calls are TRBV9 and TRBJ2-3; 8 bases are shared with TRBD2. J gave up 0 bases and V 2 bases, and 2 bases lay outside the gene matches. The CDR3 sequence is 15 residues long. Per germline, CDR1 SGDLS and CDR2 YYNGEE. In DNA, the CDR3 is TGTGCCAGCAGCGTCGGACTAGCTAGCACAGATACGCAGTATTTT. Protein product: CASSVGLASTDTQYF.

CDR3 sequence (DNA): TGTGCCAGCAGTTTCGGGACAGGGCTTACCGGGGAGCTGTTTTTT. As protein: CASSFGTGLTGELFF. The V gene is TRBV12-3 or TRBV12-4, the J gene TRBJ2-2, with TRBD1 matching over 9 bases. The CDR3 length is 15 residues. The junction had 4 bases not matched to a gene; V was cut back by 3 bases and J by 5 bases.

This clonotype came up a few times. This rearrangement joins TRBV7-9 to TRBJ2-7; the match to TRBD1 covers 7 bases. The CDR3 consists of 18 residues. Germline CDR1 SEHNR, CDR2 FQNEAQ (reference sequence). The trim removed 0 bases at V and 2 bases at J, leaving 13 bases unmatched. The DNA of the CDR3 is TGTGCCAGCAGCTTAGCATTTCGACAGGGAGCCCTCACCTACGAGCAGTACTTC. Translated: CASSLAFRQGALTYEQYF.

This clonotype occurred many times. This chain connects TRBV3-1 to TRBJ1-3; D uncertain. This CDR3 contains 15 residues. V lost 1 base and J 2 bases, leaving 9 bases between the germline ends. Germline lookup yields CDR1 LGHDT and CDR2 YNNKEL (reference sequence). Here the CDR3 DNA reads TGTGCCAGCAGCCAAGGAGCCGGCACTGGAAACACCATATATTTT. Its translation is CASSQGAGTGNTIYF.

This chain connects TRBV10-3 to TRBJ1-6, with a tentative D call TRBD1 (5 bases). Germline lookup yields CDR1 ENHRY and CDR2 SYGVKD. The ends were cut back, 2 bases at V and 4 bases at J, with 6 bases in the middle. The CDR3 contains 14 residues. This CDR3 reads CAISEGGYNSPLHF. The CDR3 DNA reads as TGTGCCATCAGTGAGGGGGGGTATAATTCACCCCTCCACTTT.

The chain employs TRBV12-3 or TRBV12-4 and TRBJ1-5; maybe TRBD1 (6 bases). The CDR3 totals 15 residues. Between the trimmed V and J ends, which lost 7 bases and 4 bases, there was a span of 17 bases. For the CDR3, the DNA is TGTGCCAGCACCACGACAGGAGCCTATAATCAGCCCCAGCATTTT. Its protein product is CASTTTGAYNQPQHF.

This clonotype has only a few counts. The chain uses TRBV9 and TRBJ2-1; 9 bases line up with TRBD2. The germline CDR1 and CDR2 sequences are SGDLS and YYNGEE. J gave up 7 bases and V 5 bases, and 13 bases lay outside the gene matches. The CDR3 extends over 16 amino acids. CDR3 sequence (DNA): TGTGCCAGCAGTCTTTTTAGCGGGAGAGGCCCGAATGAGCAGTTCTTC. It encodes CASSLFSGRGPNEQFF. Combining the CDR3 with reference TRBV9 and TRBJ2-1 gives the whole variable domain DSGVTQTPKHLITATGQRVTLRCSPRSGDLSVYWYQQSLDQGLQFLIQYYNGEERAKGNILERFSAQQFPDLHSELNLSSLELGDSALYFCASSLFSGRGPNEQFFGPGTRLTVL.

This clonotype was found many times. V and J are TRBV12-3 or TRBV12-4 and TRBJ2-5; either TRBD1 or TRBD2 may fit D (5 bases each). The CDR3 has 12 amino acids. Trimming cost V 8 bases and J 1 base, with 8 bases left between them. The CDR3 DNA is TGTGCCAGCGGGACGGTCCAAGAGACCCAGTACTTC. This translates into CASGTVQETQYF.

This clonotype was recorded many times. The rearrangement links TRBV7-2 to TRBJ2-7; D remains ambiguous. This CDR3 contains 13 residues. V lost 1 base to trimming and J lost 2 bases, with 6 bases between them. Germline CDR1 and CDR2: SGHTA and FQGNSA. CDR3 DNA: TGTGCCAGCAGCTTAGTCTACCCCTACGAGCAGTACTTC. It is translated as CASSLVYPYEQYF.

Only one count was recorded for this clonotype. The J gene is TRBJ1-1, the V gene TRBV20-1, with a tentative D call TRBD1 (5 bases). This CDR3 region has 16 residues. V lost 3 bases to trimming and J lost 0 bases, with 17 bases between them. Germline V gene data show CDR1 as DFQATT and CDR2 as SNEGSKA (reference sequence). The CDR3 coding sequence is TGCAGTGCTAGGGGGGGTGGGGGTCGAATGAACACTGAAGCTTTCTTT. Its translation: CSARGGGGRMNTEAFF.

This clonotype was seen repeatedly, ten times or more. This chain connects TRBV29-1 to TRBJ2-3; 8 bases align to TRBD2. Germline V gives CDR1 SQVTM, CDR2 ANQGSEA. Trimming took 4 bases from V and 0 from J; bases not matched to a gene: 6. This CDR3 has 15 residues. CDR3 nucleotides: TGCAGCGTTGCGTGGGCTAGCGGGAGCACAGATACGCAGTATTTT. Encoded protein: CSVAWASGSTDTQYF.

The CDR3 DNA sequence: TGCAGTGCTAGGCCCTTTCTAGCGGGGGGCCTCTACAATGAGCAGTTCTTC. Its protein product is CSARPFLAGGLYNEQFF. The J gene is TRBJ2-1, the V gene TRBV20-1; TRBD2 agrees at 11 bases. The CDR3 has 17 amino acids. V lost 3 bases, J lost 3 bases, and 10 bases stayed unmatched. The germline V gene encodes CDR1 DFQATT and CDR2 SNEGSKA (reference sequence).

Regarding this clonotype: Just one base apart from a much larger clone, this may be a read error. The chain has TRBV28 and TRBJ2-5; 7 positions agree with TRBD2. This CDR3 has 13 residues. The germline gives CDR1 MDHEN, CDR2 SYDVKM. Trimming at V came to 8 bases and at J to 5 bases, leaving 8 bases not matched to a gene. CDR3 sequence: CASGREHGETQYF. For the CDR3, the DNA is TGTGCCAGCGGGCGGGAGCACGGGGAGACCCAGTACTTC.

This clonotype was seen a handful of times. The chain carries TRBV7-9 and TRBJ1-2; tentatively, D is TRBD1 (6 bases). V shed 5 bases and J shed 2 bases, with 12 bases lying between them. The germline V gene has CDR1 SEHNR and CDR2 FQNEAQ (reference sequence). The CDR3 consists of 14 residues. CDR3 DNA: TGTGCCAGCAGCGTCAGGGGCCCCAACTATGGCTACACCTTC. This encodes CASSVRGPNYGYTF.

As regards this clonotype: In this CDR3 the conserved last residue, phenylalanine or tryptophan, is missing, so a read error is likely. CDR3 DNA sequence: TGTGCCAGCAGCCAAGATTGGGCGACTACCTACGAGCAGTACCTC. Its protein is CASSQDWATTYEQYL. The gene calls are TRBV3-1 and TRBJ2-7; D perhaps matches TRBD2 (5 bases). In germline, CDR1 is LGHDT, CDR2 YNNKEL (reference sequence). The CDR3 has 15 amino acids. V was cut by 0 bases and J by 2 bases, with 11 bases left in between.

This clonotype was counted only a few times. V is TRBV12-3 or TRBV12-4 and J is TRBJ1-3; no firm D call. V gave up 3 bases and J gave up 0 bases, with 9 bases separating them. The CDR3 consists of 15 residues. CDR3 loop: CASSFNPNSGNTIYF. The DNA for the CDR3 is TGTGCCAGCAGTTTCAACCCGAACTCTGGAAACACCATATATTTT.

This clonotype was seen many times. The chain links TRBV11-2 to TRBJ2-7, with D uncertain. Germline CDR1 and CDR2: SGHAT and FQNNGV. CDR3 length: 12 residues. Trimming removed 4 bases at V and 3 bases at J, with 7 bases between. The CDR3: CASSYDLYEQYF. The CDR3 region has the DNA TGTGCCAGCAGCTATGATCTCTACGAGCAGTACTTC.

This rearrangement joins TRBV29-1 to TRBJ2-5, with no clear D. The V gene's germline CDR1 is SQVTM and CDR2 ANQGSEA. V was clipped by 7 bases and J by 3 bases, with 6 bases between them. The CDR3 contains 10 residues. CDR3 bases: TGCAGCGCGTCTGAAGAGACCCAGTACTTC. The encoded protein is CSASEETQYF.

This clonotype showed up just a few times. This sequence joins TRBV5-1 and TRBJ2-1, with 7 bases fitting TRBD2. Trimming at V came to 0 bases and at J to 4 bases, leaving 7 bases not matched to a gene. Germline assignment: CDR1 SGHRS and CDR2 YFSETQ. The CDR3 length is 16 residues. The CDR3 sequence: CASSLEAASGYNEQFF. CDR3 DNA: TGCGCCAGCAGCTTGGAAGCTGCTAGCGGATACAATGAGCAGTTCTTC.

This clonotype came up a few times. This CDR3 is CAIRQSSGTSGSYEQYF. DNA of the CDR3: TGTGCCATCAGGCAATCTTCCGGGACTAGCGGGAGTTACGAGCAGTACTTC. The rearrangement joins TRBV10-3 to TRBJ2-7; the match to TRBD2 covers 14 bases. Looked up from germline, CDR1 is ENHRY and CDR2 is SYGVKD. J lost 4 bases, V lost 6 bases, and 11 bases had no gene match. The CDR3 loop spans 17 amino acids.

This clonotype was counted a few times. The chain joins TRBV11-2 to TRBJ2-7; the match to TRBD1 covers 9 bases. The CDR3 covers 14 residues. The germline gives CDR1 SGHAT, CDR2 FQNNGV. The V segment lost 9 bases and the J segment 3 bases; nucleotides outside the gene matches: 9. The CDR3 nucleotides read TGTGCCAGTAGTGCCCGGGACAGGGACTACGAGCAGTACTTC. This translates into CASSARDRDYEQYF.

The table lists this clonotype with a count of one. One end of the junction fails to match germline, which may point to a read error. The rearrangement joins TRBV27 to TRBJ2-2; D is undetermined. This CDR3 spans 14 amino acids. Germline V gene data show CDR1 as MNHEY and CDR2 as SMNVEV (reference sequence). The CDR3 DNA reads TGTACCAGCAGTTTGGTATGGGGTACCGGGGAGCTGTTTTTT. It specifies CTSSLVWGTGELFF.

J is TRBJ2-1 and V is TRBV7-2; D is possibly TRBD2 (6 bases). The CDR3 is made up of 16 amino acids. From germline, CDR1 is SGHTA and CDR2 FQGNSA. The V end was cut by 2 bases, the J end by 8 bases, with 19 bases between. This chain's CDR3 is CASSLKVLGGGHEQFF. In nucleotides, the CDR3 is TGTGCCAGCAGCTTAAAAGTCTTGGGCGGAGGGCATGAGCAGTTCTTC.

In its sample, this clonotype was seen many times. This chain joins TRBV11-3 and TRBJ2-2; 9 bases line up with TRBD2. V was pared by 5 bases and J by 2 bases, with 12 bases of the junction left unmatched. Germline V gene sequence: CDR1 SGHNT, CDR2 YENEEA. This CDR3 is 18 amino acids long. The CDR3 DNA is TGTGCCAGCAGCGGCCCGAGCTCGGGACTAGCAAACACCGGGGAGCTGTTTTTT. It yields the protein CASSGPSSGLANTGELFF.